The TCR beta chain described here comes from a study of cytomegalovirus exposure and HLA in healthy donors. Study-level points and caveats: The productive fraction for most TCR beta V segments was about 90% or about 30% in an earlier analysis. Apparent HLA restriction characterized most CMV-associated TCR beta chains in a later analysis. Researchers reportedly found TCR beta sequences accurately predicted most subjects' HLA-A and HLA-B alleles.

Primers: 60 Vbeta forward and 13 Jbeta reverse. Study processing details: Unique TCR beta chains totaled some 80 million in a later count, with around 11 million of them shared. Sequenced by immunoSEQ multiplex PCR; TCRdb stores in-frame clones only, minus some. The D gene and trimming were derived from the DNA, and the V and J assignments and clone size from that table. The sample yields about 90,000 clones, around 77% seen once. From germline, CDR1 is SEHNR and CDR2 FQNEAQ (reference sequence). The CDR3 loop spans 13 amino acids. Trimming took off 3 bases at V and 3 bases at J, with 8 bases between the two ends. With respect to this clone: Its target is unknown.

This receptor was obtained from a young man in good health and CMV-seronegative. The chain uses TRBV7-9 and TRBJ2-5; D uncertain. The sequenced sample was PBMCs. CDR3 sequence: CASSLRSEETQYF. The CDR3 DNA is TGTGCCAGCAGCTTGAGATCCGAAGAGACCCAGTACTTC.